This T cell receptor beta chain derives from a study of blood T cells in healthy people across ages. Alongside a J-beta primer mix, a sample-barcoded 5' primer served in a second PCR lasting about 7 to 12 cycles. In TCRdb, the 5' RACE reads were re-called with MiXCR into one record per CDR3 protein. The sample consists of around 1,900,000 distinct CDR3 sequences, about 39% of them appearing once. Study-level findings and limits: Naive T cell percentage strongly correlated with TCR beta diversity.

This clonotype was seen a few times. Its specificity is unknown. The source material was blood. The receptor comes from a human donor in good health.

CDR3 DNA: TGTGCCAGCAGCGGACAGGGGATTAACGAGCAGTACTTC. It specifies CASSGQGINEQYF. The chain couples TRBV6-5 to TRBJ2-7; 9 bases fit TRBD1. This CDR3 is built from 13 residues. V shed 6 bases and J 5 bases; nucleotides not matched to a gene: 5. Germline V gives CDR1 MNHEY, CDR2 SVGAGI.